Here is one T cell receptor (beta chain) with its context. In the authors' workflow: ImmunoSEQ gave junction-only sequences without quality scores, so filtering differed. Libraries were prepared by immunoSEQ multiplex PCR; TCRdb keeps only in-frame clonotypes and omits some of them. V, J and clone size reflect that table, while D and trimming were determined from the DNA. This repertoire shows about 1 million clones, 70% to 80% found once; its top ten account for approximately 1.5%. The data were taken from a study of shared clonotypes between healthy human individuals. The CDR3 has 14 amino acids. The V gene lost 4 bases and the J gene lost 3 bases, with 10 bases spanning the gap. Germline V gene sequence: CDR1 KGHSH, CDR2 LQKENI.

Sequenced input: memory CD4+ T cells sorted from blood. Subset denoted: CD45RA-negative fraction. The TCR was taken from a man aged 18-30 years in good health. V and J are TRBV18 and TRBJ2-1; possibly TRBD1 for D (5 bases). CDR3 bases: TGTGCCAGCTCACTAAGACAGAGCTACAATGAGCAGTTCTTC. Translated: CASSLRQSYNEQFF.